The clone carrying this T cell receptor (beta chain) was observed a few times. This sample is part of a study of shared clonotypes between healthy human individuals. The study ran the assay at deep level. In replicate PCRs of sorted subsets, 150 to 200 ng DNA, roughly 27,000 T cell genomes, was used. Generated by immunoSEQ multiplex PCR, the TCRdb table keeps only in-frame clones and is missing some. This table has about 2.1 million clones, 85% to 95% appearing once. Only CD45RO-negative cells positively selected for CCR7 counted as naive CD8 cells, so terminally differentiated effector memory CD45RA+ cells were excluded. In germline, CDR1 is LNHDA, CDR2 SQIVND (reference sequence). V lost 5 bases and J 5 bases, leaving 18 bases between the germline ends. This CDR3 has 15 residues.

The origin of this receptor is a man in his late teens or twenties in good health. Some clones in this sample may be carry-over from other donors' samples. The chain joins TRBV19 to TRBJ1-2; maybe TRBD1 (5 bases). The source material was naive CD8+ T cells from PBMCs. The CDR3 coding sequence is TGTGCCAGTAGTCCCCGGTGGGGCGAGGGGTATGGCTACACCTTC. Translating it yields CASSPRWGEGYGYTF.